Shown below are 31 T cell receptor beta chains from a single sample sequenced in a study of T cell changes during pregnancy in multiple sclerosis. Profiled with immunoSEQ multiplex PCR; TCRdb holds only in-frame clones, not every one. Of 40,000 to 55,000 clones listed, 90% are singletons. This specimen consisted of peripheral blood, obtained in the first trimester of pregnancy. These receptors were taken from a female donor in good health, enrolled as a control in a pregnancy study.

This clone was counted a single time. J is TRBJ1-6 and V is TRBV11-2, with 9 bases that match TRBD1. CDR3 size: 14 residues. The germline CDR1 and CDR2 sequences are SGHAT and FQNNGV. Trimming took 3 bases from V and 10 from J; bases not matched to a gene: 4. CDR3 sequence reads: CASSFSDRGSPLHF. CDR3 coding DNA: TGTGCCAGCAGCTTTTCAGACAGGGGGTCACCCCTCCACTTT.

The chain employs TRBV6-5 and TRBJ1-1; D is possibly TRBD1 (6 bases). The CDR3 is made up of 14 amino acids. The ends were cut back, 5 bases at V and 0 bases at J, with 10 bases in the middle. Germline assignment: CDR1 MNHEY and CDR2 SVGAGI. CDR3 sequence: CASSRQALNTEAFF. The CDR3 DNA reads TGTGCCAGCAGTCGACAGGCCTTGAACACTGAAGCTTTCTTT.

This rearrangement joins TRBV28 to TRBJ1-2; TRBD1 might be the D (5 bases). Germline CDR1 is MDHEN and CDR2 is SYDVKM. Trimming removed 6 bases from V and 4 bases from J, with 9 bases in between. The CDR3 contains 12 residues. CDR3 amino acids: CASRTGAYGYTF. Here the CDR3 DNA reads TGTGCCAGCAGGACTGGGGCCTATGGCTACACCTTC.

The chain joins TRBV7-3 to TRBJ2-1, with D possibly TRBD2 on 5 matching bases. V was pared by 2 bases and J by 4 bases, with 15 bases between. CDR3 length: 16 amino acids. Germline CDR1 is SGHTA and CDR2 is FQGTGA. CDR3 sequence: CASSLSPGISYNEQFF. CDR3 coding DNA: TGTGCCAGCAGCTTATCGCCGGGAATCTCTTACAATGAGCAGTTCTTC.

The gene calls are TRBV20-1 and TRBJ1-2; D remains unclear. Germline V gene sequence: CDR1 DFQATT, CDR2 SNEGSKA (reference sequence). The CDR3 is 11 residues long. V gave up 3 bases and J gave up 5 bases, with 7 bases separating them. CDR3 region: CSARREYGYTF. In DNA form, the CDR3 reads TGCAGTGCTAGGCGAGAATATGGCTACACCTTC.

V gene TRBV18 combines with J gene TRBJ1-4; 9 bases are a match to TRBD1. V lost 5 bases, J lost 4 bases, and 8 bases stayed unmatched. Germline V gene lookup returns CDR1 KGHSH and CDR2 LQKENI. The CDR3 is 16 residues long. The CDR3 here is CASSSGTGMNNEKLFF. The CDR3 DNA sequence: TGTGCCAGCTCATCCGGGACAGGGATGAATAATGAAAAACTGTTTTTT.

The rearrangement uses TRBV14 and TRBJ1-1; tentatively, D is TRBD1 (5 bases). CDR3 length equals 15 residues. V lost 6 bases and J 0 bases, leaving 14 bases between the germline ends. Germline lookup yields CDR1 SGHDN and CDR2 FVKESK. The CDR3 reads CASRKFDSLNTEAFF. The DNA of the CDR3 is TGTGCCAGCAGAAAGTTTGACAGCCTGAACACTGAAGCTTTCTTT.

The V gene is TRBV7-2, the J gene TRBJ2-3; 7 bases match TRBD2. The length of the CDR3 is 13 residues. Trimming removed 0 bases from V and 6 bases from J; junction bases left unmatched: 0. Germline CDR1 and CDR2: SGHTA and FQGNSA. The CDR3 coding sequence is TGTGCCAGCAGCTTAGCGCGGGGGGATACGCAGTATTTT. Protein: CASSLARGDTQYF.

J is TRBJ1-5 and V is TRBV5-5; no clear D. There are 15 residues in the CDR3. V lost 0 bases and J lost 0, with 7 bases in between. Germline V lookup: CDR1 SGHKS, CDR2 YYEKEE (reference sequence). The CDR3 here is CASSLDNYSNQPQHF. In DNA, the CDR3 is TGTGCCAGCAGCTTGGACAATTATAGCAATCAGCCCCAGCATTTT.

The rearrangement links TRBV28 to TRBJ2-2, with 8 bases fitting TRBD2. This CDR3 is built from 13 residues. With 2 bases clipped from V and 8 bases from J, the junction kept 1 base outside the gene matches. The germline CDR1 and CDR2 sequences are MDHEN and SYDVKM. The CDR3 nucleotides read TGTGCCAGCAGTTTACCGGGAGGGGGGGAGCTGTTTTTT. Translating it yields CASSLPGGGELFF.

DNA for the CDR3: TGTGCCAGCAGTCCCCGGACAGGGACGGGTAAGCCCCAGCATTTT. Encoded protein: CASSPRTGTGKPQHF. The V gene is TRBV27, the J gene TRBJ1-5; TRBD1 matches at 8 bases. Germline CDR1 is MNHEY and CDR2 is SMNVEV (reference sequence). This CDR3 contains 15 residues. The V and J ends lost 5 bases and 8 bases, in that order; junction bases with no gene match: 11.

V gene TRBV28 combines with J gene TRBJ1-2; possibly TRBD1 for D (6 bases). Germline CDR1 MDHEN, CDR2 SYDVKM. Trimming took 5 bases from V and 2 from J, leaving 12 bases between them. This CDR3 spans 14 amino acids. The CDR3 protein is CASSIHTGNYGYTF. The CDR3 nucleotides are TGTGCCAGCAGTATACATACAGGGAACTATGGCTACACCTTC.

The chain recombines TRBV5-1 with TRBJ2-1; D gene uncertain. Germline V lookup: CDR1 SGHRS, CDR2 YFSETQ. The CDR3 has 11 residues. Trimming took 3 bases from V and 5 from J, leaving 3 bases between them. CDR3 coding DNA: TGCGCCAGCAGCTCTGACAATGAGCAGTTCTTC. Its translation: CASSSDNEQFF. The full variable domain, rest sourced from reference TRBV5-1 and TRBJ2-1, is KAGVTQTPRYLIKTRGQQVTLSCSPISGHRSVSWYQQTPGQGLQFLFEYFSETQRNKGNFPGRFSGRQFSNSRSEMNVSTLELGDSALYLCASSSDNEQFFGPGTRLTVL.

The V call is TRBV7-2, the J call TRBJ2-5, with D hard to call. Trimming shortened V by 3 bases and J by 0 bases, and 11 bases separated the two germline ends. Germline CDR1 reads SGHTA; CDR2 reads FQGNSA. CDR3 length: 15 amino acids. CDR3 protein: CASSLAGFYQETQYF. The CDR3 bases are TGTGCCAGCAGCTTGGCAGGCTTTTACCAAGAGACCCAGTACTTC.

V and J are TRBV2 and TRBJ2-1, with D tentatively TRBD1 (5 bases). The germline V gene has CDR1 SNHLY and CDR2 FYNNEI. CDR3 length: 14 amino acids. The ends were cut back, 6 bases at V and 0 bases at J, with 9 bases in the middle. The CDR3 bases are TGTGCCAGCAGAGGGGTGAGCTCCTACAATGAGCAGTTCTTC. Translated: CASRGVSSYNEQFF.

This chain connects TRBV28 to TRBJ1-5, with 8 bases that match TRBD1. Germline V gene sequence: CDR1 MDHEN, CDR2 SYDVKM. The CDR3 length is 18 residues. The ends lost 1 base at V and 3 bases at J; junction bases unmatched: 11. CDR3 nucleotide sequence: TGTGCCAGCAGTTTATTTGGGACAGGCGTGAGGCCCAATCAGCCCCAGCATTTT. It encodes CASSLFGTGVRPNQPQHF.

This clone came up once. The chain uses TRBV5-4 and TRBJ2-5, with TRBD1 identical over 10 bases. Trimming cost V 4 bases and J 7 bases; bases outside gene matches: 22. The germline V gene encodes CDR1 SGHNT and CDR2 YYREEE (reference sequence). CDR3 length: 19 residues. The DNA for the CDR3 is TGTGCCAGCAGCGGGGACCGGGACAGGGGAGGTTTGTTGGTGGGGACCCAGTACTTC. This translates into CASSGDRDRGGLLVGTQYF. Supplemented by reference TRBV5-4 and TRBJ2-5, the full variable domain reads ETGVTQSPTHLIKTRGQQVTLRCSSQSGHNTVSWYQQALGQGPQFIFQYYREEENGRGNFPPRFSGLQFPNYSSELNVNALELDDSALYLCASSGDRDRGGLLVGTQYFGPGTRLLVL.

The chain combines TRBV30 with TRBJ1-3; no definite D call. Germline-derived CDR1 and CDR2 are GTSNPN and SVGIG (reference sequence). This CDR3 region has 15 residues. Deletions cut 5 bases from V and 0 bases from J, with 14 bases between. CDR3 residues: CAWGSGDFSGNTIYF. The CDR3 DNA follows: TGTGCCTGGGGTTCGGGAGATTTCTCTGGAAACACCATATATTTT.

This clone occurred once. V usage is TRBV30 and J usage is TRBJ2-3; 9 positions agree with TRBD2. Germline values: CDR1 GTSNPN, CDR2 SVGIG (reference sequence). V dropped 4 bases and J dropped 4; count of bases not matched to a gene: 9. This CDR3 comprises 15 residues. The CDR3 sequence is CAWKLAGAGPDTQYF. CDR3 DNA: TGTGCCTGGAAATTAGCGGGAGCCGGGCCAGATACGCAGTATTTT.

The chain combines TRBV28 with TRBJ1-2, with 7 bases aligning to TRBD1. Germline loops: CDR1 MDHEN, CDR2 SYDVKM. V was pared by 1 base and J by 6 bases, with 2 bases of the junction left unmatched. The CDR3 is 13 amino acids. The CDR3 DNA reads TGTGCCAGCAGTTTATTCACAGGGGATGGCTACACCTTC. It yields the protein CASSLFTGDGYTF.

The DNA for the CDR3 is TGTGCCTGTGACAGGGGTACGGAGACCCAGTACTTC. Amino acids: CACDRGTETQYF. J is TRBJ2-5 and V is TRBV30, with TRBD1 matching over 8 bases. The germline CDR1 and CDR2 sequences are GTSNPN and SVGIG (reference sequence). CDR3 size: 12 residues. Unmatched junction bases numbered 5, after V lost 6 bases and J lost 5 bases.

CDR3 coding DNA: TGTGCCAGCACCTGGACAGGCGCATACGGGAATGAGCAGTTCTTC. Translation gives CASTWTGAYGNEQFF. The rearrangement joins TRBV6-5 to TRBJ2-1; TRBD1 matches at 7 bases. Germline CDR1 reads MNHEY; CDR2 reads SVGAGI. V gave up 7 bases and J gave up 7 bases; unmatched junction bases: 13. CDR3 length: 15 amino acids.

V and J are TRBV27 and TRBJ2-7, with 10 bases identical to TRBD2. CDR1 is MNHEY, CDR2 SMNVEV, per germline (reference sequence). The CDR3 is 15 amino acids. J was trimmed by 5 bases and V by 2 bases; bases with no gene match: 6. The CDR3: CASSLRGTSAHEQYF. DNA for the CDR3: TGTGCCAGCAGTTTAAGGGGGACTAGCGCCCACGAGCAGTACTTC.

This chain links TRBV5-8 with TRBJ1-5; no clear D. The CDR3 has 13 amino acids. Germline V gene lookup returns CDR1 SGHTS and CDR2 YDEGEE. V was clipped by 2 bases and J by 5 bases, with 8 bases between them. CDR3 loop: CASSFGMDQPQHF. CDR3 sequence (DNA): TGTGCCAGCAGCTTTGGCATGGATCAGCCCCAGCATTTT.

The chain is built from TRBV2 and TRBJ1-1; 9 bases match TRBD1. Trimming removed 4 bases from V and 3 bases from J; junction bases left unmatched: 6. Germline CDR1 and CDR2: SNHLY and FYNNEI. The length of the CDR3 is 15 residues. Here the CDR3 DNA reads TGTGCCAGCAGTGCCATAACAGGGGGCTACACTGAAGCTTTCTTT. As protein: CASSAITGGYTEAFF.

The gene calls are TRBV18 and TRBJ1-2; D might be TRBD1 (5 bases). This CDR3 contains 15 residues. V dropped 4 bases and J dropped 8 bases, with 20 bases sitting between them. Germline V lookup: CDR1 KGHSH, CDR2 LQKENI. The CDR3, as DNA: TGTGCCAGCTCACTGGCCAGGGTTGATTCGGGCGGCTACACCTTC. Protein sequence: CASSLARVDSGGYTF.

J is TRBJ2-7 and V is TRBV19; 7 nucleotides align to TRBD1. The CDR3 has 15 residues. J gave up 3 bases and V 1 base, and 6 bases lay outside the gene matches. The germline gives CDR1 LNHDA, CDR2 SQIVND (reference sequence). CDR3 in amino acids: CASSIGEGGSYEQYF. The CDR3 DNA follows: TGTGCCAGTAGTATAGGGGAAGGGGGCAGCTACGAGCAGTACTTC.

The rearrangement links TRBV27 to TRBJ2-2; 9 nucleotides align to TRBD1. V shed 4 bases and J 4 bases; nucleotides not matched to a gene: 7. CDR1 MNHEY and CDR2 SMNVEV come from the germline V gene (reference sequence). CDR3 length equals 16 residues. In nucleotides, the CDR3 is TGTGCCAGCAGTTGGGCGGGACAGGGATTCACCGGGGAGCTGTTTTTT. This translates into CASSWAGQGFTGELFF.

J is TRBJ1-2 and V is TRBV18; the match to TRBD1 covers 10 bases. This CDR3 is 16 amino acids long. CDR1 is KGHSH, CDR2 LQKENI, per germline. The V and J ends lost 1 base and 3 bases, in that order; junction bases with no gene match: 5. The CDR3: CASSPRLTGGDYGYTF. As DNA, the CDR3 is TGTGCCAGCTCACCACGCCTGACAGGGGGCGACTATGGCTACACCTTC. Full variable domain (rest looked up from reference TRBV18 and TRBJ1-2): NAGVMQNPRHLVRRRGQEARLRCSPMKGHSHVYWYRQLPEEGLKFMVYLQKENIIDESGMPKERFSAEFPKEGPSILRIQQVVRGDSAAYFCASSPRLTGGDYGYTFGSGTRLTVV.

The V gene is TRBV6-1, the J gene TRBJ2-1; 8 bases are a match to TRBD2. Germline CDR1 MNHNS, CDR2 SASEGT. This CDR3 comprises 15 residues. V lost 2 bases, J lost 0 bases, and 0 bases stayed unmatched. For the CDR3, the DNA is TGTGCCAGCAGTGAACTAGCGGGCTCCTACAATGAGCAGTTCTTC. Residues: CASSELAGSYNEQFF.

The chain employs TRBV7-9 and TRBJ1-5; TRBD1 aligns across 9 bases. The CDR3 extends over 15 amino acids. The J segment lost 6 bases and the V segment lost 8 bases, leaving 11 bases of the junction unmatched. CDR1 SEHNR and CDR2 FQNEAQ come from the germline V gene (reference sequence). The CDR3 nucleotides read TGTGCCAGCCCCGATAACACAGGGGGCCGTCAGCCCCAGCATTTT. As protein: CASPDNTGGRQPQHF.